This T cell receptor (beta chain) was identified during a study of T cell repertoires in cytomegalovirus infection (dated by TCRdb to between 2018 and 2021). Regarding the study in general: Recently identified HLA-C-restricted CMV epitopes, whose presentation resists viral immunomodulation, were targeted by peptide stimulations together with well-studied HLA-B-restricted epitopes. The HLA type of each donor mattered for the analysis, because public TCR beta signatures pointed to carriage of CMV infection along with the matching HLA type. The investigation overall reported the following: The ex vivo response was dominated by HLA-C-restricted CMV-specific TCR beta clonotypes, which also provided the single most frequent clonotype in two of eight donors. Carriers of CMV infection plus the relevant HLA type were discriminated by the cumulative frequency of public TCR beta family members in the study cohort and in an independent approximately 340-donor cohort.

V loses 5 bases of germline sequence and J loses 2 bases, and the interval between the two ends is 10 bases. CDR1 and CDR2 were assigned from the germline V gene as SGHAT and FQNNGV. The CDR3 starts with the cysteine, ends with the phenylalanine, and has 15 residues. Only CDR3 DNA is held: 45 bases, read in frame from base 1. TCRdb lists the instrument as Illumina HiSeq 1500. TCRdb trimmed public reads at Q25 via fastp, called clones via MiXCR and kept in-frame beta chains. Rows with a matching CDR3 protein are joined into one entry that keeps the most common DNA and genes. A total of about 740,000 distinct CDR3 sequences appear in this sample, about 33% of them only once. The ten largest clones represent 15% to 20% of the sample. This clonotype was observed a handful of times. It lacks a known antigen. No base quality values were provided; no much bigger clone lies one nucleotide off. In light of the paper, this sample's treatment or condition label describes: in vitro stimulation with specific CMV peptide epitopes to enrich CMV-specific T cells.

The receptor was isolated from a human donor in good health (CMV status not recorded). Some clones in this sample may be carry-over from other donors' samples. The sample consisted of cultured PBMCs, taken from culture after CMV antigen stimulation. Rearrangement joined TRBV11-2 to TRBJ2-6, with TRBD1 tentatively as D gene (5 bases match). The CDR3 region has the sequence CASSVAQAGANVLTF. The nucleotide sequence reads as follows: TGTGCCAGCAGCGTGGCACAGGCTGGGGCCAACGTCCTGACTTTC. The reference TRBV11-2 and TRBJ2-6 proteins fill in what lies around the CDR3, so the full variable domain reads EAGVAQSPRYKIIEKRQSVAFWCNPISGHATLYWYQQILGQGPKLLIQFQNNGVVDDSQLPKDRFSAERLKGVDSTLKIQPAKLEDSAVYLCASSVAQAGANVLTFGAGSRLTVL.